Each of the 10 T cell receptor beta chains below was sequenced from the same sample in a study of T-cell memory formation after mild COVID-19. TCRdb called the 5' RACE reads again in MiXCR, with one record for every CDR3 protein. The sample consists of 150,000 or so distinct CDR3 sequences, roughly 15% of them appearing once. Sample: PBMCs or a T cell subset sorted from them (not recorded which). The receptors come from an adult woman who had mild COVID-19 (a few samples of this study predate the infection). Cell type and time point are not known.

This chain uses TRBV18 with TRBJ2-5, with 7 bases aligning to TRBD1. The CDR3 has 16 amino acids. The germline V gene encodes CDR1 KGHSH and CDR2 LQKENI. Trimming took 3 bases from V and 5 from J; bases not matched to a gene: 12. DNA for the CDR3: TGTGCCAGCTCACCTACGGGACAGCACTCCCGCGAGACCCAGTACTTC. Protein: CASSPTGQHSRETQYF.

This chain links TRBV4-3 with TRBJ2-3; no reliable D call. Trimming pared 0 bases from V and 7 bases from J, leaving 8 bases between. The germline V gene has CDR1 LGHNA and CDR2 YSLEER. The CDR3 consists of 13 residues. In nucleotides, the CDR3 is TGCGCCAGCAGCCAAGAGGGGTATTATACGCAGTATTTT. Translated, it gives CASSQEGYYTQYF.

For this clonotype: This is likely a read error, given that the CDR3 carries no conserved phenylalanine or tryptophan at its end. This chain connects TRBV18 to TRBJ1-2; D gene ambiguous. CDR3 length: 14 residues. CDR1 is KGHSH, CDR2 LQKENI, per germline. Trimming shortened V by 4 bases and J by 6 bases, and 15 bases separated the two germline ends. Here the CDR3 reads CASSQGRRGDGYTL. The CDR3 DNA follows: TGTGCCAGCTCACAGGGCAGGCGGGGTGATGGCTACACCTTA.

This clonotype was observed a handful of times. CDR3 nucleotides: TGTGCCAGCAGCCAGGGGACTAGCGGGAGAGGGGAGACCCAGTACTTC. It is translated as CASSQGTSGRGETQYF. J is TRBJ2-5 and V is TRBV2, with 14 bases lining up with TRBD2. Germline trimming cut 6 bases from V and 5 bases from J; bases unmatched to any gene: 8. Germline CDR1 SNHLY, CDR2 FYNNEI. The CDR3 loop spans 16 amino acids.

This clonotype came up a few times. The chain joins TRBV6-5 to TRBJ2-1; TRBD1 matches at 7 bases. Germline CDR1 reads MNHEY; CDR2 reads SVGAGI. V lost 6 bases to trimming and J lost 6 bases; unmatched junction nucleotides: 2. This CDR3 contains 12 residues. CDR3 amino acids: CASSDRANEQFF. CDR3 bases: TGTGCCAGCAGCGACAGGGCCAATGAGCAGTTCTTC.

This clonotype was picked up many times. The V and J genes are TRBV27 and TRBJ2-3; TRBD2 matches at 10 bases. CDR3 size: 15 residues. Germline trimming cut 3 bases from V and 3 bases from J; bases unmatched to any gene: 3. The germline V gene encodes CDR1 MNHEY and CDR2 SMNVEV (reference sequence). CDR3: CASSLASGGTDTQYF. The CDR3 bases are TGTGCCAGCAGTTTGGCTAGCGGGGGAACAGATACGCAGTATTTT.

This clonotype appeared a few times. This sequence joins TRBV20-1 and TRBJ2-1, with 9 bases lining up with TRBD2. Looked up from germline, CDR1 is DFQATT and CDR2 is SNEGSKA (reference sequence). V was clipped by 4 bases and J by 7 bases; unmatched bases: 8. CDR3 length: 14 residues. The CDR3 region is CSATPLAGVNEQFF. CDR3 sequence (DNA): TGCAGTGCTACCCCGTTAGCGGGAGTTAATGAGCAGTTCTTC.

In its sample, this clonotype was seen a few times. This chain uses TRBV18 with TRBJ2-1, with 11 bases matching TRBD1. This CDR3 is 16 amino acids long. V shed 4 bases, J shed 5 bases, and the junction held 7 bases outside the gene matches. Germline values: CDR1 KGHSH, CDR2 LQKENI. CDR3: CASSQDRGRADNEQFF. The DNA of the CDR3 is TGTGCCAGCTCACAGGACAGGGGGCGTGCGGACAATGAGCAGTTCTTC.

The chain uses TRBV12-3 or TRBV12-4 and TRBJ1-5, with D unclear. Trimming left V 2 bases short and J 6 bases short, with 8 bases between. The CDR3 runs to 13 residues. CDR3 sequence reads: CASSLTGRQPQHF. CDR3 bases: TGTGCCAGCAGTTTAACCGGGCGTCAGCCCCAGCATTTT.

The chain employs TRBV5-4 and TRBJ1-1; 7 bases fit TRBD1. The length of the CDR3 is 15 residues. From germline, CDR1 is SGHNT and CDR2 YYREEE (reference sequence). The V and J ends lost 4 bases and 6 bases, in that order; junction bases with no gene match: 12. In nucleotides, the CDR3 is TGTGCCAGCAGCCCCACGACAGGGAGACTTTCTGAAGCTTTCTTT. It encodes CASSPTTGRLSEAFF. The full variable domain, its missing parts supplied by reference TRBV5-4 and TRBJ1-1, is ETGVTQSPTHLIKTRGQQVTLRCSSQSGHNTVSWYQQALGQGPQFIFQYYREEENGRGNFPPRFSGLQFPNYSSELNVNALELDDSALYLCASSPTTGRLSEAFFGQGTRLTVV.